These 30 T cell receptor beta chains originate from one sample sequenced in a study of T cell repertoires in cytomegalovirus infection. MiXCR was run by TCRdb on the reads, yielding one entry per CDR3 protein. The table shows nearly 650,000 distinct CDR3 sequences, with 24% occurring only once. The sample was CD8+ T cells from PBMCs. These receptors were taken from a human donor in good health (CMV status not recorded). Some clones in this sample may be carry-over from other donors' samples.

This clonotype was counted between two and nine times. V is TRBV9 and J is TRBJ2-7; weak D call: TRBD2 (5 bases). The germline gives CDR1 SGDLS, CDR2 YYNGEE. This CDR3 region has 13 residues. Between the trimmed V and J ends, which lost 0 bases and 6 bases, there was a span of 10 bases. The CDR3 DNA reads TGTGCCAGCAGCGTAGGAGGGATGGGCGAGCAGTACTTC. As protein: CASSVGGMGEQYF.

This clonotype was picked up a small number of times. The chain uses TRBV4-1 and TRBJ2-7, with D tentatively TRBD1 (6 bases). Germline V lookup: CDR1 MGHRA, CDR2 YSYEKL. The ends were cut back, 1 base at V and 3 bases at J, with 19 bases in the middle. This CDR3 spans 17 amino acids. The CDR3 loop reads CASSQGQPNPDSYEQYF. CDR3 nucleotide sequence: TGCGCCAGCAGCCAAGGTCAGCCCAATCCGGACAGCTACGAGCAGTACTTC.

This clonotype has more than one count but fewer than ten. The chain joins TRBV5-6 to TRBJ2-7, with 10 bases identical to TRBD1. The V gene end was trimmed by 1 base and the J gene end by 7 bases; junction bases not matched to a gene: 14. The CDR3 runs 17 residues. Germline-derived CDR1 and CDR2 are SGHDT and YYEEEE. CDR3 region: CASSLFDRGRRPREQYF. The CDR3 region has the DNA TGTGCCAGCAGCTTGTTTGACAGGGGGCGCAGACCCCGGGAGCAGTACTTC.

The sample holds a few counts of this clonotype. The genes are TRBV12-3 or TRBV12-4 and TRBJ2-3; D possibly corresponds to TRBD2 (7 bases). The V and J ends lost 8 bases and 6 bases respectively, with 27 bases between them. This CDR3 spans 17 amino acids. The CDR3 reads CASGAPGIAGAGDTQYF. The CDR3 nucleotides are TGTGCCAGCGGGGCCCCTGGGATCGCGGGGGCTGGGGATACGCAGTATTTT.

This clonotype has a count of ten or more. V gene TRBV7-2 combines with J gene TRBJ2-1; D perhaps matches TRBD2 (5 bases). CDR1 is SGHTA, CDR2 FQGNSA, per germline. The V end lost 3 bases, the J end lost 6 bases, and 9 bases lay between the germline ends. The CDR3 length is 13 residues. This chain's CDR3 is CASSLRGFNEQFF. CDR3 nucleotides: TGTGCCAGCAGCTTGAGAGGGTTCAATGAGCAGTTCTTC.

V gene TRBV23-1 combines with J gene TRBJ1-6; possibly TRBD1 for D (5 bases). TRBV23-1 is flagged as an ORF with uncertain function. The CDR3 extends over 14 amino acids. The V gene lost 2 bases and the J gene lost 11 bases, with 13 bases spanning the gap. The CDR3 reads CASSQAGPNPPLHF. The CDR3 DNA follows: TGCGCCAGCAGTCAAGCGGGGCCAAATCCACCCCTCCACTTT.

The gene calls are TRBV29-1 and TRBJ2-5, with 10 nucleotides matching TRBD1. This CDR3 region has 17 residues. Germline trimming cut 6 bases from V and 5 bases from J; bases unmatched to any gene: 18. Germline V gene sequence: CDR1 SQVTM, CDR2 ANQGSEA. In DNA, the CDR3 is TGCAGCGTCCAAGCAAGGATCGGGACAGGGGATGGGGAGACCCAGTACTTC. Encoded protein: CSVQARIGTGDGETQYF.

In its sample, this clonotype was seen many times. The J gene is TRBJ2-1, the V gene TRBV6-2 or TRBV6-3, with 8 bases lining up with TRBD2. The CDR3 spans 15 residues. V was clipped by 5 bases and J by 9 bases; unmatched bases: 12. The germline gives CDR1 MNHEY, CDR2 SVGEGT. This chain's CDR3 is CASSTPGGGNGEQFF. CDR3 nucleotides: TGTGCCAGCAGTACCCCTGGCGGGGGGAACGGTGAGCAGTTCTTC.

The chain uses TRBV13 and TRBJ1-2, with D possibly matching TRBD1 (5 bases). CDR1 PRHDT and CDR2 FYEKMQ come from the germline V gene (reference sequence). The CDR3 extends over 15 amino acids. Trimming stripped 5 bases from V and 2 bases from J, with 15 bases between. The CDR3 nucleotides are TGTGCCAGCAGCACCGCCGGGACTTTGAACTATGGCTACACCTTC. Its translation: CASSTAGTLNYGYTF.

The V gene is TRBV20-1, the J gene TRBJ2-7; 10 nucleotides match TRBD1. This CDR3 is built from 16 residues. Germline CDR1 reads DFQATT; CDR2 reads SNEGSKA (reference sequence). J was trimmed by 2 bases and V by 4 bases; bases with no gene match: 11. The DNA of the CDR3 is TGCAGTGCTATCAAAACTTCGGGACAGGGGACCTACGAGCAGTACTTC. Amino acid sequence: CSAIKTSGQGTYEQYF.

J is TRBJ2-1 and V is TRBV6-5, with a weak D call TRBD2 (5 bases). CDR1 is MNHEY, CDR2 SVGAGI, per germline. V was pared by 0 bases and J by 0 bases, with 12 bases between. The CDR3 spans 17 residues. The CDR3 nucleotides read TGTGCCAGCAGTTACTCGAGCGGACCTTTCTCCTACAATGAGCAGTTCTTC. It specifies CASSYSSGPFSYNEQFF.

This clonotype was counted between two and nine times. The chain couples TRBV14 to TRBJ1-5; the D gene is possibly TRBD1 (6 bases). Looked up from germline, CDR1 is SGHDN and CDR2 is FVKESK. The CDR3 is 15 residues long. Trimming pared 1 base from V and 2 bases from J, leaving 9 bases between. The CDR3 spells CASSQGGARNQPQHF. DNA of the CDR3: TGTGCCAGCAGCCAAGGGGGGGCCCGCAATCAGCCCCAGCATTTT. The full variable domain, in which reference TRBV14 and TRBJ1-5 provide the parts outside the CDR3, is EAGVTQFPSHSVIEKGQTVTLRCDPISGHDNLYWYRRVMGKEIKFLLHFVKESKQDESGMPNNRFLAERTGGTYSTLKVQPAELEDSGVYFCASSQGGARNQPQHFGDGTRLSIL.

V and J are TRBV7-6 and TRBJ1-4, with D possibly being TRBD1 (6 bases). The CDR3 is made up of 15 amino acids. V was cut by 5 bases and J by 8 bases, with 18 bases left in between. Germline V gene sequence: CDR1 SGHVS, CDR2 FNYEAQ. In nucleotides, the CDR3 is TGTGCCAGCAGCGTACCACAGGGACGGGGGGAAAAACTGTTTTTT. Amino acid sequence: CASSVPQGRGEKLFF.

This clonotype was counted many times. The rearrangement uses TRBV7-2 and TRBJ2-2; possible D gene TRBD2, 5 bases. Trimming took 1 base from V and 6 from J, leaving 6 bases between them. The CDR3 sequence is 13 residues long. Germline V gene data show CDR1 as SGHTA and CDR2 as FQGNSA. The CDR3 reads CASSLGLSGELFF. The CDR3 nucleotides are TGTGCCAGCAGCTTAGGACTATCCGGGGAGCTGTTTTTT.

Here the CDR3 DNA reads TGCGCCAGCAGCTTGGAAGCAGCCGCGGGCTATGGCTACACCTTC. Its translation: CASSLEAAAGYGYTF. V is TRBV5-1 and J is TRBJ1-2; D is undetermined. V lost 0 bases to trimming and J lost 4 bases, with 13 bases between them. Germline V gene sequence: CDR1 SGHRS, CDR2 YFSETQ. This CDR3 contains 15 residues.

The table lists this clonotype with many counts. The chain employs TRBV7-6 and TRBJ2-7; 8 positions agree with TRBD1. CDR1 is SGHVS, CDR2 FNYEAQ, per germline. The CDR3 consists of 15 residues. Losses at the gene ends were 2 bases for V and 0 bases for J; bases not matched to a gene: 3. The CDR3 reads CASSLRQGHSYEQYF. In nucleotides, the CDR3 is TGTGCCAGCAGCTTACGACAGGGGCACTCCTACGAGCAGTACTTC.

This chain uses TRBV7-9 with TRBJ1-1, with TRBD1 matching over 9 bases. Germline V gives CDR1 SEHNR, CDR2 FQNEAQ (reference sequence). With 5 bases clipped from V and 7 bases from J, the junction kept 11 bases outside the gene matches. The CDR3 sequence is 15 residues long. The CDR3 spells CASSLGTGSMGEAFF. The CDR3 DNA reads TGTGCCAGCAGCCTCGGGACAGGGAGCATGGGTGAAGCTTTCTTT.

The chain carries TRBV13 and TRBJ2-7, with D uncertain. Trimming pared 2 bases from V and 2 bases from J, leaving 4 bases between. This CDR3 is built from 12 residues. The germline CDR1 and CDR2 sequences are PRHDT and FYEKMQ (reference sequence). CDR3 nucleotide sequence: TGTGCCAGCAGCTTATCTACCTACGAGCAGTACGTC. It encodes CASSLSTYEQYV.

For the CDR3, the DNA is TGTGCCAGCAGCTCGGGGGGGCCTGATAATGAGCAGTTCTTC. Translating it yields CASSSGGPDNEQFF. The V and J genes are TRBV7-6 and TRBJ2-1, with 8 bases aligning to TRBD2. The V gene's germline CDR1 is SGHVS and CDR2 FNYEAQ. V shed 4 bases and J 7 bases; nucleotides not matched to a gene: 6. This CDR3 has 14 amino acids.

In the case of this clonotype: The junction differs from germline at one of its ends, possibly a read error. V and J are TRBV20-1 and TRBJ1-2; 10 nucleotides agree with TRBD1. CDR3 length equals 17 residues. The germline gives CDR1 DFQATT, CDR2 SNEGSKA (reference sequence). CDR3 in DNA: TGCAGTGCTAGAGATGGTCTGGGGACAGGGGTGAACTATAGCTACACCTTC. This sequence encodes CSARDGLGTGVNYSYTF.

The chain uses TRBV20-1 and TRBJ1-5, with TRBD1 matching over 8 bases. The V and J ends lost 2 bases and 1 base, in that order; junction bases with no gene match: 4. CDR1 and CDR2 from the germline V gene are DFQATT and SNEGSKA (reference sequence). The CDR3 runs 15 residues. This chain's CDR3 is CSARLTGASNQPQHF. The CDR3 DNA reads TGCAGTGCTAGACTGACAGGGGCGAGCAATCAGCCCCAGCATTTT.

This clonotype appeared a few times. The chain couples TRBV6-2 or TRBV6-3 to TRBJ1-2, with 7 positions matching TRBD1. CDR3 length: 14 residues. Germline V lookup: CDR1 MNHEY, CDR2 SVGEGT. The ends lost 4 bases at V and 7 bases at J; junction bases unmatched: 9. CDR3 nucleotides: TGTGCCAGCAGTTCCTCGACAGGGAAGTTTGGCTACACCTTC. It specifies CASSSSTGKFGYTF.

The chain uses TRBV11-3 and TRBJ2-6, with D tentatively TRBD1 (5 bases). The V and J ends lost 3 bases and 0 bases respectively, with 15 bases between them. The CDR3 has 18 residues. Germline CDR1 SGHNT, CDR2 YENEEA. For the CDR3, the DNA is TGTGCCAGCAGCTTGGGGTTGGGGCCCCACTCTGGGGCCAACGTCCTGACTTTC. As protein: CASSLGLGPHSGANVLTF.

A note on this clonotype: Possible read error: a much larger clone is one base away. This sequence joins TRBV7-2 and TRBJ2-1; the match to TRBD1 covers 7 bases. V was clipped by 5 bases and J by 6 bases; unmatched bases: 10. This CDR3 has 15 residues. Germline values: CDR1 SGHTA, CDR2 FQGNSA. CDR3 in amino acids: CASSIEGARCNEQFF. Here the CDR3 DNA reads TGTGCCAGCAGCATCGAGGGGGCGCGATGCAATGAGCAGTTCTTC.

The rearrangement joins TRBV27 to TRBJ2-4; perhaps TRBD1 as D (6 bases). V shed 2 bases and J shed 9 bases, with 17 bases lying between them. Per the germline V gene, CDR1 is MNHEY and CDR2 is SMNVEV (reference sequence). The CDR3 totals 15 residues. For the CDR3, the DNA is TGTGCCAGCAGTTTAAGTACAGGGCCCGGGGCCATTCAGTACTTC. It yields the protein CASSLSTGPGAIQYF.

This chain uses TRBV6-2 or TRBV6-3 with TRBJ2-1; 9 positions agree with TRBD2. Germline V gives CDR1 MNHEY, CDR2 SVGEGT. This CDR3 has 17 residues. Germline trimming cut 2 bases from V and 8 bases from J; bases unmatched to any gene: 13. The CDR3, as DNA: TGTGCCAGCAGTTACGCCCCATGGGCGGGGGGGCACGATGAGCAGTTCTTC. Residues: CASSYAPWAGGHDEQFF.

This chain connects TRBV12-3 or TRBV12-4 to TRBJ2-3; the D call may be TRBD1 or TRBD2 (5 bases each). There are 19 residues in the CDR3. The ends were cut back, 7 bases at V and 0 bases at J, with 26 bases in the middle. CDR3 sequence: CASTRSPGATSPSTDTQYF. In DNA form, the CDR3 reads TGTGCCAGCACCAGATCTCCCGGGGCAACCTCTCCTAGCACAGATACGCAGTATTTT.

This clonotype was detected only a few times. This chain connects TRBV14 to TRBJ1-6; TRBD1 matches 7 bases. V lost 4 bases to trimming and J lost 7 bases; unmatched junction nucleotides: 4. Germline V gene lookup returns CDR1 SGHDN and CDR2 FVKESK. The CDR3 loop spans 14 amino acids. CDR3 sequence (DNA): TGTGCCAGCAGCCGACAGGGCGAAAATTCACCCCTCCACTTT. Its protein product is CASSRQGENSPLHF.

This clonotype was seen a handful of times. The chain couples TRBV10-2 to TRBJ1-6; D is unclear. Trimming removed 8 bases at V and 9 bases at J, with 8 bases between. Germline CDR1 reads WSHSY; CDR2 reads SAAADI. The CDR3 has 11 amino acids. As DNA, the CDR3 is TGCGCCAGCGGACCCAGTTCACCCCTCCACTTT. Translated, it gives CASGPSSPLHF.

The rearrangement links TRBV6-1 to TRBJ1-1; 7 bases agree with TRBD1. Trimming cost V 2 bases and J 4 bases; bases outside gene matches: 7. Germline assignment: CDR1 MNHNS and CDR2 SASEGT. The CDR3 is 15 amino acids. The CDR3 bases are TGTGCCAGCAGTGAACGGAGGGGGCCGGGCACTGAAGCTTTCTTT. The encoded protein is CASSERRGPGTEAFF.